This T cell receptor (beta chain) was documented in a study of T cell repertoires in cytomegalovirus infection. V lost 7 bases to trimming and J lost 6 bases; unmatched junction nucleotides: 8. Germline V gives CDR1 SQVTM, CDR2 ANQGSEA. The CDR3 has 12 residues. This clonotype was detected once. Each CDR3 protein is one row after TCRdb ran MiXCR on the reads. The sample lists 250,000 to 300,000 distinct CDR3 sequences, more than 20% occurring once. Sequenced sample: PBMCs. The genes are TRBV29-1 and TRBJ2-7, with 8 bases lining up with TRBD1. The origin of this receptor is a human donor in good health (CMV status not recorded). Some clones in this sample may be carry-over from other donors' samples. CDR3 amino acids: CSGRGTGREQYF. DNA for the CDR3: TGCAGCGGGAGAGGGACAGGCCGCGAGCAGTACTTC.